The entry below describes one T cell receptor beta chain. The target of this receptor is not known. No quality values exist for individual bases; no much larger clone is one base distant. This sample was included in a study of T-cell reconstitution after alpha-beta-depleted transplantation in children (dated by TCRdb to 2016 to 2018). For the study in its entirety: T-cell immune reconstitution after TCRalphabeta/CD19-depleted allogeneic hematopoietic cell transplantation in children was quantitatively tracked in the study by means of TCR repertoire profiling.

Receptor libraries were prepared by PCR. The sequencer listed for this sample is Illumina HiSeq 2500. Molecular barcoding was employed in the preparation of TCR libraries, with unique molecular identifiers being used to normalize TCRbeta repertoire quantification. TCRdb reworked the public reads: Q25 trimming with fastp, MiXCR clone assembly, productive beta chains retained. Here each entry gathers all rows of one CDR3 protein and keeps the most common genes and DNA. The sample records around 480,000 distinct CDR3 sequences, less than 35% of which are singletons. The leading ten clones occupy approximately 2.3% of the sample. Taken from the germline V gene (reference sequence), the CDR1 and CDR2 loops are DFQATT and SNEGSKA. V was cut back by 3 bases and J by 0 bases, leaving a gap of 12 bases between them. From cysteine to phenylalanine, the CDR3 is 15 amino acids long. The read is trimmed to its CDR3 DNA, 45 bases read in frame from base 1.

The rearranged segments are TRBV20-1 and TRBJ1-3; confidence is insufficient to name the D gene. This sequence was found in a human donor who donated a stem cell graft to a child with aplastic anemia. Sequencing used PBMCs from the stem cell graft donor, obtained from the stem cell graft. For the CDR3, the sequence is CSASARSGSGNTIYF. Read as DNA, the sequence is TGCAGTGCTAGTGCCAGGAGTGGCTCTGGAAACACCATATATTTT.